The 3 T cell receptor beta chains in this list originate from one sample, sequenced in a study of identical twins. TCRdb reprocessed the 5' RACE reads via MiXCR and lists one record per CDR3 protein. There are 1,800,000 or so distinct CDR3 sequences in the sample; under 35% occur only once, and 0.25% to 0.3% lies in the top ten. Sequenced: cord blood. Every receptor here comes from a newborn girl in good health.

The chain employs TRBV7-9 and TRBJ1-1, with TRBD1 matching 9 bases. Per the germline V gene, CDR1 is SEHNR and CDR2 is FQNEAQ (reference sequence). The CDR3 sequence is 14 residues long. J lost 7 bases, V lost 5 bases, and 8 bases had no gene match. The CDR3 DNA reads TGTGCCAGCAGCCCAATAGGACAGGGGATTGAAGCTTTCTTT. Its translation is CASSPIGQGIEAFF. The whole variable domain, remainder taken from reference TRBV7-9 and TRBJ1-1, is DTGVSQNPRHKITKRGQNVTFRCDPISEHNRLYWYRQTLGQGPEFLTYFQNEAQLEKSRLLSDRFSAERPKGSFSTLEIQRTEQGDSAMYLCASSPIGQGIEAFFGQGTRLTVV.

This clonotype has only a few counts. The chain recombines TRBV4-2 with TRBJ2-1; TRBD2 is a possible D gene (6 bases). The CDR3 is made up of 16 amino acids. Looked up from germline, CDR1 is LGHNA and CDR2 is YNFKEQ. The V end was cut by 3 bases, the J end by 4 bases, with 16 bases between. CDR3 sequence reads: CASSQFAGLVYNEQFF. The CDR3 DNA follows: TGTGCCAGCAGCCAGTTTGCGGGACTGGTTTACAATGAGCAGTTCTTC.

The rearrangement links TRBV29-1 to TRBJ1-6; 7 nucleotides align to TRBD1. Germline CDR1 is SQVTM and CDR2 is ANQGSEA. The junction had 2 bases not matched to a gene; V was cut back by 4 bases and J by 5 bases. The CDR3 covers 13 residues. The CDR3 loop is CSVGQGHNSPLHF. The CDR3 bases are TGCAGCGTTGGACAGGGCCATAATTCACCCCTCCACTTT.